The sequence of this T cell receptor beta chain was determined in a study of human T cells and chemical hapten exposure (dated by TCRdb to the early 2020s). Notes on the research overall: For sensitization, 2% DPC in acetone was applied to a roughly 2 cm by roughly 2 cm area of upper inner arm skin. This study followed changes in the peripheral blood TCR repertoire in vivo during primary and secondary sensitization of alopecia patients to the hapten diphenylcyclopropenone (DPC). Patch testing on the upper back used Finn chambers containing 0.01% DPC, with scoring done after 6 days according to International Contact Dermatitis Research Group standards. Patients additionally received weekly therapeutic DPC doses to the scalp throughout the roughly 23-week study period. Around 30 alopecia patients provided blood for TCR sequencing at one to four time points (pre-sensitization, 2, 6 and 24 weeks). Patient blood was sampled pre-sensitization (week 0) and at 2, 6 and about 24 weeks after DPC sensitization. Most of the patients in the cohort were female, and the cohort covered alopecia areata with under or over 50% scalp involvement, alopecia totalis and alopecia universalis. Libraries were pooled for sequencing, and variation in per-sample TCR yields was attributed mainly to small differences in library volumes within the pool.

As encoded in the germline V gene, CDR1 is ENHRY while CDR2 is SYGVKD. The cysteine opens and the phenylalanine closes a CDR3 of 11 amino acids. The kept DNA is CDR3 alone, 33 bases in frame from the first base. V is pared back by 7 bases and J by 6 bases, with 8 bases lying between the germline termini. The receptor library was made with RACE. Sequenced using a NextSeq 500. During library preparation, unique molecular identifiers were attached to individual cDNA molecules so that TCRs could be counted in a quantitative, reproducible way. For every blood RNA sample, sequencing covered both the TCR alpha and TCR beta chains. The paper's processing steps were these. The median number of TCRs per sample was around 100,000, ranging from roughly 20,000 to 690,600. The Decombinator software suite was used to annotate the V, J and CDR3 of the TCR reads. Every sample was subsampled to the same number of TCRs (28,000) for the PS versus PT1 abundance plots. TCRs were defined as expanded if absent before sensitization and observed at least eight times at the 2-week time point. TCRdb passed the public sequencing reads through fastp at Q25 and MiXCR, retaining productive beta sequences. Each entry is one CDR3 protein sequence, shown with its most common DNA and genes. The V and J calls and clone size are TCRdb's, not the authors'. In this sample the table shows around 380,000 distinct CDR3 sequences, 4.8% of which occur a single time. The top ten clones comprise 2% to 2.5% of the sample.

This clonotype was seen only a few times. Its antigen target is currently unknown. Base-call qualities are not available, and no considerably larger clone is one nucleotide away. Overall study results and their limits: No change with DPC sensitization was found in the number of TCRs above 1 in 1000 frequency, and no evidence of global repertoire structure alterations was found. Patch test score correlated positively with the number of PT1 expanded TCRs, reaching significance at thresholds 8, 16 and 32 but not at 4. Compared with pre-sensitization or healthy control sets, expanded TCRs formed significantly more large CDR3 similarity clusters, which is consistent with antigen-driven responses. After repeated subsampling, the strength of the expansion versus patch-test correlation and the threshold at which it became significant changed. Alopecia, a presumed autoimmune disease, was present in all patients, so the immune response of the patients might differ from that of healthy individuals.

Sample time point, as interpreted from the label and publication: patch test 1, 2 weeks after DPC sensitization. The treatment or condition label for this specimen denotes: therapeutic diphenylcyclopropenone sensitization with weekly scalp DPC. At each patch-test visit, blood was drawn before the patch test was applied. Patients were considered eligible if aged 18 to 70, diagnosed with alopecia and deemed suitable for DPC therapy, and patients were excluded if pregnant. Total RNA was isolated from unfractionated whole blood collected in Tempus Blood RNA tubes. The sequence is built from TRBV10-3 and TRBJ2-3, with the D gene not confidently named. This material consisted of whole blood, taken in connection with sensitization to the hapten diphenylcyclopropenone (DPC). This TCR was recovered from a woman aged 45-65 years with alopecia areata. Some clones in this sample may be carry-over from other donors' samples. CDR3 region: CAITDGDTQYF. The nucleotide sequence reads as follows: TGTGCCATCACCGACGGGGATACGCAGTATTTT.